This TCR beta chain was identified in a study of blood T cells in healthy people across ages. With 5 bases removed from V and 3 bases from J, the gap between germline ends came to 14 bases. The CDR3 has 15 amino acids. The germline CDR1 and CDR2 sequences are MNHEY and SVGAGI. Alongside a J-beta primer mix, a sample-barcoded 5' primer served in a second PCR lasting about 7 to 12 cycles. TCRdb fed the 5' RACE reads into MiXCR, producing one record per CDR3 protein. This sample has hundreds of thousands of distinct CDR3 sequences, with around half found just once. Collection of 8.5 to 10 milliliters of peripheral blood was performed for each donor.

The genes are TRBV6-5 and TRBJ1-5; TRBD1 is a possible D gene (6 bases). Sequenced material: blood. This TCR was sampled from a man older than 75 in good health. CDR3 loop: CASSPAQGPNQPQHF. CDR3 DNA sequence: TGTGCCAGCAGTCCGGCACAGGGTCCCAATCAGCCCCAGCATTTT.